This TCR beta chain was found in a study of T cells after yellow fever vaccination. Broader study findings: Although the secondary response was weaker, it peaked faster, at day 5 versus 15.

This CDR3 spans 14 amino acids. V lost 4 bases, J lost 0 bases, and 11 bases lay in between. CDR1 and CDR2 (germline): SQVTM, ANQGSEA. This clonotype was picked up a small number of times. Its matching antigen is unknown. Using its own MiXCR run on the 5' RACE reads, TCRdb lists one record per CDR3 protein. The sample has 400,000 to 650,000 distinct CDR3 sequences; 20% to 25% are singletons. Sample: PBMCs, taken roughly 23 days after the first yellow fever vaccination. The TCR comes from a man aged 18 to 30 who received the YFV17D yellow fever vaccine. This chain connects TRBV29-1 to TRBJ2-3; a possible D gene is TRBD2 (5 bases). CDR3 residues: CSVVLVRSTDTQYF. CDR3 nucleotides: TGCAGCGTTGTACTAGTGAGGAGCACAGATACGCAGTATTTT.